The sequence of this TCR beta chain was determined in a study of blood T cell repertoires in COVID-19. In the study overall: Spain, Italy and the United States supplied samples that represented acute and convalescent COVID-19.

In the authors' workflow: Reference gene primer amplification yielded estimated nucleated cell counts. Profiled with immunoSEQ multiplex PCR; TCRdb holds only in-frame clones, not every one. V, J and clone size were drawn from that table, and D and trimming were deduced from the DNA. The table shows roughly 300,000 clones, with 80% to 90% occurring only once. The germline V gene encodes CDR1 SGHNT and CDR2 YYREEE (reference sequence). V lost 1 base to trimming and J lost 5 bases; unmatched junction nucleotides: 2. This CDR3 contains 14 residues. V is TRBV5-4 and J is TRBJ1-3; TRBD1 matches 8 bases. The sequencing sample was made of PBMCs or T cells enriched from blood (not recorded which). The TCR was taken from a woman aged 40 to 50 with acute COVID-19. For the CDR3, the DNA is TGTGCCAGCAGCTTGCAGGGGGCGAGAAACACCATATATTTT. Translation gives CASSLQGARNTIYF.